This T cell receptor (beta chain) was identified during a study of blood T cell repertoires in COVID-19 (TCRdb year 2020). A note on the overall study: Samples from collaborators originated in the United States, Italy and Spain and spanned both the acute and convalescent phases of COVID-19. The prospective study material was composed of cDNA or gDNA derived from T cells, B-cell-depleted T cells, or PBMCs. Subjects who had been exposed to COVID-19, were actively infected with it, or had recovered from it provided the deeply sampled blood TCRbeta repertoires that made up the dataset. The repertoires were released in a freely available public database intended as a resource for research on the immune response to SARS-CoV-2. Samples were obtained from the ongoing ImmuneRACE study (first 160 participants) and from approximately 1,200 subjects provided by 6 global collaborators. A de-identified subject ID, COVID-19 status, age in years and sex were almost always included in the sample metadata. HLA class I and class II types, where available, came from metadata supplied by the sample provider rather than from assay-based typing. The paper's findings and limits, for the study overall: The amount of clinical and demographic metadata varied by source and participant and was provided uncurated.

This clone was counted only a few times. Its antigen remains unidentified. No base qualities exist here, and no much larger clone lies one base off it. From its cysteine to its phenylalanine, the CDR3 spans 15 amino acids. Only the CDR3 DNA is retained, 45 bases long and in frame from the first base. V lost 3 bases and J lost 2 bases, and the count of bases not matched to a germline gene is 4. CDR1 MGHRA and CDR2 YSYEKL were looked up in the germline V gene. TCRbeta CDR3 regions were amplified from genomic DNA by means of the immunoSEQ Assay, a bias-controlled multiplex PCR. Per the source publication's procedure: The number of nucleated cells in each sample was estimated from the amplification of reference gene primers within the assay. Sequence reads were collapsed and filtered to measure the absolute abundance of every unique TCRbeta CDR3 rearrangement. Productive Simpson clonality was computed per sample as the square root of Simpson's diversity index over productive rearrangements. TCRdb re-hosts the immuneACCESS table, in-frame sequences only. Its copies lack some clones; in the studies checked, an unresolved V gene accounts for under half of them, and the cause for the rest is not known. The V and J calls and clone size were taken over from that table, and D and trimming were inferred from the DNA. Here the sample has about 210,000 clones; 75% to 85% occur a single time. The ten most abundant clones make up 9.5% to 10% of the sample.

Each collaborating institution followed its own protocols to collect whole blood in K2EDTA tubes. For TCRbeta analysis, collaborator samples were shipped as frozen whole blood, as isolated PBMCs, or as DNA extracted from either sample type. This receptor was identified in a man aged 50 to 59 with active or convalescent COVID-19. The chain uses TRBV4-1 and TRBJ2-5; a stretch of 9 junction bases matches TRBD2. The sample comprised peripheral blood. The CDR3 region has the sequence CASSQILAGQETQYF. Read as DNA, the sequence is TGCGCCAGCAGCCAGATACTAGCGGGTCAAGAGACCCAGTACTTC.